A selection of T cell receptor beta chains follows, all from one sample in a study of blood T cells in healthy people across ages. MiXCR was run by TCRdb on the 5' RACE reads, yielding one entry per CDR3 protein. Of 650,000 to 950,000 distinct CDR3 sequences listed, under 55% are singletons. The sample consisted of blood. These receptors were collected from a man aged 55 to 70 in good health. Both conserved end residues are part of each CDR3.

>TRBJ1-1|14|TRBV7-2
CASSEQGSNTEALF
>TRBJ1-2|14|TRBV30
CAWYHRGRGYGYTF
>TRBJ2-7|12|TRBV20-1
CISYITYYEQYF
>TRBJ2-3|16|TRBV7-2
CASSQGLAGGTDTQYF
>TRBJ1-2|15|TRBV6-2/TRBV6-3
CASIGILHSNYGYTF
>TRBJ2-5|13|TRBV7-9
CASSLEDRPEQYF
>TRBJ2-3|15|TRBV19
CASSIDRVTTDTQYF
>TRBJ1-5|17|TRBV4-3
CASSQPLEGISNQPQHF
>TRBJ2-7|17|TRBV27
CASSFRPQSSLIYEQYF
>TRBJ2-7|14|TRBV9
CASSGGDGPYEQYF
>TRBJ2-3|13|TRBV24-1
CATSDPGTDTQYF
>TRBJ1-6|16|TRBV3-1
CASSQEWAGLNSPLHF
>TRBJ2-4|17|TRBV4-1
CASSQTWGSGTKNIQYF
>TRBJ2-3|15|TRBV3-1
CVSTPRGVGTDTQYF
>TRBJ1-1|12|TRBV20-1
CSLRAAIGYAFF
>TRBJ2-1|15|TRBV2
CVSSEEGLPGHEQFF
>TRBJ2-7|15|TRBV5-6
CASSLGSGAADEQYF
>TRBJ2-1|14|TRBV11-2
CASSFPTSGNEQFF
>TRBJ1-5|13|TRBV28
CASSTGVGQPQHF
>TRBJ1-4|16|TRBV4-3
CASSQETDRANEKLFF
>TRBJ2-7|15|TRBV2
CASRPKPGQGHEQYF
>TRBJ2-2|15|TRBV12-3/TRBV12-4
CASSQGLANTGELFF
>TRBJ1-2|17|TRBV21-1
CASSNSTERSRNYGYTF
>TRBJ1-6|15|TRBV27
CASSLRDTYNSPLHF
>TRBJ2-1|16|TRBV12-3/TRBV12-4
CASSTFLGGGYNEQFF
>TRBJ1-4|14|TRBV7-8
CASSFGGINEKLFF
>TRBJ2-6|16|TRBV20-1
CSARSWGVGGANVLTF
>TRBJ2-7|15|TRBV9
CASSRTGTDVSEQYF
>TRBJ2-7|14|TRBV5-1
CASSLLQGLDEQYF
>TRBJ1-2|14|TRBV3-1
CASSQATAYYGYTF
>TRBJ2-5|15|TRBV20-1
CSVNPGTKSDETQYF
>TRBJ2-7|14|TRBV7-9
CAITGGTNSYEQYF
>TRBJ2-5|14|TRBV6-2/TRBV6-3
CASREQGSAETQYF
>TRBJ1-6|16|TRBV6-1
CASSESVTGYNSPLHF
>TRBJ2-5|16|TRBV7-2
CASSSRLAGGWETQYF
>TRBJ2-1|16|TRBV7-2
CASSSRGGGLYNEQFF
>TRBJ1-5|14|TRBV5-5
CASSLVEGRGPQHF
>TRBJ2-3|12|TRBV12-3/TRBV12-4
CASRRTVGTQYF
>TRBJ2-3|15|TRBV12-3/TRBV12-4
CASSSPGQGPDTQYF
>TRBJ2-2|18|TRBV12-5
CASGYPQSSEENTGELFF
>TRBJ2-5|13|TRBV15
CATSRDGGETRYF
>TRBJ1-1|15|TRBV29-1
CSVEVPSAMNTEAFF
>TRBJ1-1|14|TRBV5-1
CASSGGPGNTEAFF
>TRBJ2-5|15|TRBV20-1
CSARAPRWDSAEQYF
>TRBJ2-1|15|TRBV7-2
CASGDRVRDYNEQFF
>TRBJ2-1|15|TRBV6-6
CASSYPTGTPSEQFF
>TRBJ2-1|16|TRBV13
CASSVGLAGPRNEQFF
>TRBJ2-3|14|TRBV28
CASSTTSGVYTQYF
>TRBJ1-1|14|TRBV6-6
CASTQSGGNTEAFF
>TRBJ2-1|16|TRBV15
CATSRETGTSGNERFF
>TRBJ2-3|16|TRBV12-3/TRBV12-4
CASSSGLAGGADTQYF
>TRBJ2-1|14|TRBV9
CASGPGTGGNEQFF
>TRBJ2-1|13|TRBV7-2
CASSDRVIDEQFF
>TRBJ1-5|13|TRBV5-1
CASSPGRNQPQHF
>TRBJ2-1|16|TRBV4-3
CASSIRPRGAYNEQFF
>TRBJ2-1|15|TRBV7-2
CASRLGETQYNEQFF
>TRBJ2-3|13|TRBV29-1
CSVGGTSTDTQYF
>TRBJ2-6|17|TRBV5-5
CASSYMSSANGANVLTF
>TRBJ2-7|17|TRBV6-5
CASSYSGRQGVFYEQYF
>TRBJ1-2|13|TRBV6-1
CASKTGATYGYTF